This T cell receptor beta chain appears in the sequencing data of a study of OX40 agonist ivuxolimab in advanced cancers. Notes on the study in general: On average, CD8+ T cells had more expanded clones than CD4+.

Profiling relied on immunoSEQ multiplex PCR, and the TCRdb table lists in-frame clones only, not all of them. The sample holds around 56,000 clones, approximately 80% seen once. As regards this clone: What it binds is unknown.

This receptor was taken from an adult with an advanced solid tumor such as melanoma, head and neck, liver or kidney cancer. The source material was CD4+ or CD8+ T cells sorted from blood, sampled in a trial of the OX40 agonist ivuxolimab.

DNA for the CDR3: TGTGCCAGCAGTCGGTGGAGCGGGAAGATCGTCTCGGGAGAGACCCAGTACTTC. This translates into CASSRWSGKIVSGETQYF. This rearrangement joins TRBV27 to TRBJ2-5; 7 nucleotides match TRBD2. The CDR3 extends over 18 amino acids. The junction had 19 bases not matched to a gene; V was cut back by 5 bases and J by 4 bases. Germline assignment: CDR1 MNHEY and CDR2 SMNVEV (reference sequence).